These 6 T cell receptor beta chains came from one sample sequenced in a study of blood T cells in healthy people across ages. With a J-beta primer mix and a sample-barcoded 5' primer, a second PCR ran about 7 to 12 cycles. MiXCR, applied by TCRdb to the 5' RACE reads, yields one record per CDR3 protein. Seen here are about 1.5 million distinct CDR3 sequences, less than 45% observed once, and the top ten hold about 3.8%. The sequenced sample consisted of blood. The receptors stem from a woman aged 18-29 years in good health.

V and J are TRBV6-6 and TRBJ1-2; no clear D. The germline gives CDR1 MNHNY, CDR2 SVGAGI (reference sequence). Trimming removed 5 bases at V and 8 bases at J, with 27 bases between. The CDR3 is 17 residues long. CDR3 region: CASSPPSPGGGIFGYTF. CDR3 nucleotide sequence: TGTGCCAGCAGTCCCCCCTCCCCCGGCGGCGGCATATTCGGCTACACCTTC.

The rearrangement links TRBV4-2 to TRBJ1-4, with a possible D match to TRBD1 (5 bases). This CDR3 has 16 residues. Between the trimmed V and J ends, which lost 0 bases and 7 bases, there was a span of 15 bases. CDR1 and CDR2 from the germline V gene are LGHNA and YNFKEQ. CDR3 in DNA: TGTGCCAGCAGCCAAGATCACGCAGGGCTGGGTGAAAAACTGTTTTTT. This codes for CASSQDHAGLGEKLFF.

In its sample, this clonotype was seen many times. The chain joins TRBV29-1 to TRBJ2-7; 13 bases match TRBD2. CDR1 and CDR2 (germline): SQVTM, ANQGSEA. V dropped 5 bases and J dropped 6; count of bases not matched to a gene: 4. CDR3 length equals 13 residues. In nucleotides, the CDR3 is TGCAGCGTTAGTGGACTAGCGGGAGTCGAGCAGTACTTC. It encodes CSVSGLAGVEQYF.

The chain has TRBV25-1 and TRBJ2-1; the match to TRBD1 covers 7 bases. V was pared by 6 bases and J by 1 base, with 6 bases of the junction left unmatched. The CDR3 is 15 amino acids. Per germline, CDR1 MGHDK and CDR2 SYGVNS. CDR3: CASREGAPSYNEQFF. The CDR3, as DNA: TGTGCCAGCAGAGAGGGGGCCCCTTCCTACAATGAGCAGTTCTTC.

This clonotype was observed a handful of times. The chain employs TRBV5-1 and TRBJ1-2; D remains unclear. CDR3 length: 15 residues. Germline CDR1 SGHRS, CDR2 YFSETQ. Trimming cost V 4 bases and J 0 bases, with 13 bases left between them. The CDR3 DNA sequence: TGCGCCAGCAGCCTGGGCAACTACCCTAACTATGGCTACACCTTC. It is translated as CASSLGNYPNYGYTF.

J is TRBJ1-2 and V is TRBV2; D gene uncertain. CDR1 is SNHLY and CDR2 is FYNNEI in the germline V gene. V lost 8 bases and J lost 4, with 11 bases in between. The CDR3 sequence is 12 residues long. CDR3 sequence: CASPTWSYGYTF. The DNA of the CDR3 is TGTGCCAGCCCTACTTGGAGCTATGGCTACACCTTC.